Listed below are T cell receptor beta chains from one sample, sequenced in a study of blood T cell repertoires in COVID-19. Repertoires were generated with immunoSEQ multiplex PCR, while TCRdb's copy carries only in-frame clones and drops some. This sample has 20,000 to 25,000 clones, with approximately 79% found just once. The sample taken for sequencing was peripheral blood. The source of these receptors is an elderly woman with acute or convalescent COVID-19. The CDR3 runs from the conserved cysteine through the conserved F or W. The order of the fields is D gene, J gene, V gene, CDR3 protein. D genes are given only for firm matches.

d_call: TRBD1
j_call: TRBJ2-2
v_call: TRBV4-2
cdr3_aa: CASSRKGDRNTGELFF

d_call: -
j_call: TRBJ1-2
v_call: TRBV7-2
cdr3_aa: CASSLDRERGYTF

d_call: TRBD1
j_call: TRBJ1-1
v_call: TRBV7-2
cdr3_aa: CASSLTGQGYTEAFF

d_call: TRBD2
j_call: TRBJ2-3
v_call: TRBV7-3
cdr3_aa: CASSREAGGITDTQYF

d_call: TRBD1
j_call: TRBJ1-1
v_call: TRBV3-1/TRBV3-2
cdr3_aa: CASSQTGGWEAFF

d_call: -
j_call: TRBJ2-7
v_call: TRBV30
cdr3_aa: CAGETTSYEQYF

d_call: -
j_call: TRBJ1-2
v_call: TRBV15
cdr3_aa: CATSREMGARYGYTF

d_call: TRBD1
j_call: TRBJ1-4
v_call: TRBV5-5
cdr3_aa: CASSTWDSPTNEKLFF

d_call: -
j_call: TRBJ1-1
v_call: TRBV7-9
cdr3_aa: CASSLRVEGAEAFF

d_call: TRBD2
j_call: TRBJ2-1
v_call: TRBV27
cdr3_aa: CASSSASSGRRSEQFF

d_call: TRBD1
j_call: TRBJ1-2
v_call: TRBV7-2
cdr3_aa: CASSSNPGQGVGGYTF

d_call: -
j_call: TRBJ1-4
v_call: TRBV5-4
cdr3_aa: CASSLKGVGEKLFF

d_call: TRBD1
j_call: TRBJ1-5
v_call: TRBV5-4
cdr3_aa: CASSLGGSSDQPQHF

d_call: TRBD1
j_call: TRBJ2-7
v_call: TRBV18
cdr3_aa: CASSPGTAYEQYF

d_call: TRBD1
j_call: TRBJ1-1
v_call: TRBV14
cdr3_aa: CASSQLRQGATEAFF

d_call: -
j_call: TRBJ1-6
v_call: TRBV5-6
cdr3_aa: CASSLGGKYNSPLHF

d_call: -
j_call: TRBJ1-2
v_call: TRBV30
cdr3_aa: CAWTVRANYTF

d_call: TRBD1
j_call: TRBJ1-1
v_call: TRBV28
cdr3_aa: CASSNSGGRTEAFF

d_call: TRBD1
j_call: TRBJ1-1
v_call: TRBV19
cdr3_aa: CASSIRQGDLNTEAFF

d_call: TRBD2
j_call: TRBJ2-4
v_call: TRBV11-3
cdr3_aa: CASSLVGLGGIQYF

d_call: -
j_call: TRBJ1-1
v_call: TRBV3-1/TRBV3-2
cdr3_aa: CASSRSSGTEAFF

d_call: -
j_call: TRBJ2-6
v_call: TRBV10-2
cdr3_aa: CASSESNRAGANVLTF

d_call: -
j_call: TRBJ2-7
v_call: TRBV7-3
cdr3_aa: CASSLGQSAHEQYF

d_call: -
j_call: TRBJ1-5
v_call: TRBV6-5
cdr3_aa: CASLPSRNQPQHF

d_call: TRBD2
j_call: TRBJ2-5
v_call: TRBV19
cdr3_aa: CASKRLAGVQETQYF

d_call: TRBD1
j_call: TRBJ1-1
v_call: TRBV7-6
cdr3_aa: CASSAARQGEAFF

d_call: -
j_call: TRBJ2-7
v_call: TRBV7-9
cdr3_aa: CASSFGGFPGGQYF

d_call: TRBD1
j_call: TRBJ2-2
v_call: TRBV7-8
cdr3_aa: CASSAIGTANTGELFF

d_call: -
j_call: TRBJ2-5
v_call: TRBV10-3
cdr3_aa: CAISESASQGQETQYF

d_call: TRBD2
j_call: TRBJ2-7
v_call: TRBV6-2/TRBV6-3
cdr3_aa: CASSYTPSSGRTHYEQYF

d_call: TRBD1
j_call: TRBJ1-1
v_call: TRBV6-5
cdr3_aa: CARLAGTGATEAFF

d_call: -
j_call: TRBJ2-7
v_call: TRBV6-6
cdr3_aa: CASRSGMSSYEQYF

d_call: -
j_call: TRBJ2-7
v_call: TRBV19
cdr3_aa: CASSRESSYEQYF

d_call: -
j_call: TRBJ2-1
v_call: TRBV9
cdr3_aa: CASSVEERHNNEQFF

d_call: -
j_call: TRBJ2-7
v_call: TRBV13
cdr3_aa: CASSRGSYEQYF

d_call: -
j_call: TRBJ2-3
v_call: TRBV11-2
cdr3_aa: CASSTTRGSTDTQYF

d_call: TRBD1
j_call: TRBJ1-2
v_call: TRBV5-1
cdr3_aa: CASTTGERVYGYTF

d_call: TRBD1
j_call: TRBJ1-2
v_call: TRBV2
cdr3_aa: CASSDRGLSYGYTF

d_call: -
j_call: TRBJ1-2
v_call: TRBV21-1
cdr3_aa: CASSKRTGDGYTF

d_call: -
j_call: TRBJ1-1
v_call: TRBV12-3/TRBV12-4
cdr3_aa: CASNTGITEAFF

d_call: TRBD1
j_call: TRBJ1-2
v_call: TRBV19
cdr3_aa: CASSPDRDRGGYTF

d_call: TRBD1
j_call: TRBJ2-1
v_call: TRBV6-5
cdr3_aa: CASRRPGQGTNEQFF

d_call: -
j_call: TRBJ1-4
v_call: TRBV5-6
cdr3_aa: CASSLTGFATNEKLFF

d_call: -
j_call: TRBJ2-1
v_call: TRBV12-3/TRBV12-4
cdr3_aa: CASSAGGGPEQFF

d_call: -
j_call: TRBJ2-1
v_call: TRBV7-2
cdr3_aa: CASSFRAASYNEQFF

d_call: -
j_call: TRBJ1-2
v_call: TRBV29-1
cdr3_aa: CSVLSGQGIGYTF

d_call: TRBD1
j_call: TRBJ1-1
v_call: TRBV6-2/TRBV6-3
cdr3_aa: CASSRDRGWNTEAFF

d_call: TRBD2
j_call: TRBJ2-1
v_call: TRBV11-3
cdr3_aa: CASTEGASGSHEQFF

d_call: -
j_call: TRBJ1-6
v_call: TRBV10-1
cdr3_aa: CASSAGTGNSPLHF

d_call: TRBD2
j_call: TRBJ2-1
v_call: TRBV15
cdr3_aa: CATSRSGTSGSYEQFF

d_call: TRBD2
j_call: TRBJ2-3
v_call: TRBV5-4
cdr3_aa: CASPPPSGSTDTQYF

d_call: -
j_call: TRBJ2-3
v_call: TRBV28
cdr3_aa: CASSFLSGTDTQYF

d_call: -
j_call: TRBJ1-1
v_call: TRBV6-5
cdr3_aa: CASSSRSPTEAFF

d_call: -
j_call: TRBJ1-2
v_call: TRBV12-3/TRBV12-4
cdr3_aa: CASSGGSGYGYTF

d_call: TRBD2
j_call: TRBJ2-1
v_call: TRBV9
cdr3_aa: CASSVEAGGPYNEQFF

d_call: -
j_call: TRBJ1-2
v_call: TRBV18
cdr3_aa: CASSPPNLGQFYGYTF

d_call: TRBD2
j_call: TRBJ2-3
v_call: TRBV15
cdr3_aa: CATSGLLADTQYF